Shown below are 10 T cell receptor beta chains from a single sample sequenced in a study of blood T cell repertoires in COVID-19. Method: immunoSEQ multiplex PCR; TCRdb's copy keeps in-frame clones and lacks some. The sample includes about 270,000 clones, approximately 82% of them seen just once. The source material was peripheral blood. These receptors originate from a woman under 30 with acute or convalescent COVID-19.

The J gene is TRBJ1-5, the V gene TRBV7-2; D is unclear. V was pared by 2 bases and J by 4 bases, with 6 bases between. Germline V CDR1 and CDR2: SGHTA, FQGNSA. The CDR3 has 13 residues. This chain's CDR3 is CASSLSGNQPQHF. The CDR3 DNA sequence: TGTGCCAGCAGCTTATCGGGGAATCAGCCCCAGCATTTT. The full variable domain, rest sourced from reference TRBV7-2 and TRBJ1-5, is GAGVSQSPSNKVTEKGKDVELRCDPISGHTALYWYRQSLGQGLEFLIYFQGNSAPDKSGLPSDRFSAERTGGSVSTLTIQRTQQEDSAVYLCASSLSGNQPQHFGDGTRLSIL.

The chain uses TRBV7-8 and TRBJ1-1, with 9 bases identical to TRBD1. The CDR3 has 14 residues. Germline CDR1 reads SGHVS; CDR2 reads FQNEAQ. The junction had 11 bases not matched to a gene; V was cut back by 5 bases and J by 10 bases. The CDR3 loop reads CASSLNRGQLGAFF. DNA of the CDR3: TGTGCCAGCAGCCTTAACAGGGGGCAATTGGGAGCTTTCTTT. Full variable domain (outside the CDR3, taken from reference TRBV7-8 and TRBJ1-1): GAGVSQSPRYKVAKRGQDVALRCDPISGHVSLFWYQQALGQGPEFLTYFQNEAQLDKSGLPSDRFFAERPEGSVSTLKIQRTQQEDSAVYLCASSLNRGQLGAFFGQGTRLTVV.

The CDR3 nucleotides are TGTGCCAGCAGTTTATCTAGGGCGGGAGGGCAAAGAACCGGGGAGCTGTTTTTT. Its translation is CASSLSRAGGQRTGELFF. The V call is TRBV27, the J call TRBJ2-2; 9 bases map to TRBD2. Per germline, CDR1 MNHEY and CDR2 SMNVEV (reference sequence). The V and J ends lost 0 bases and 5 bases, in that order; junction bases with no gene match: 10. The length of the CDR3 is 18 residues.

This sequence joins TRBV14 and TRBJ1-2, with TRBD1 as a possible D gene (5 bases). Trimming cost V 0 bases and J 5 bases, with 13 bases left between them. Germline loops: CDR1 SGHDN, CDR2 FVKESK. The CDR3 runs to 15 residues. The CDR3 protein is CASSQDWGVGYGYTF. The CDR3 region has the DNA TGTGCCAGCAGCCAAGATTGGGGGGTCGGTTATGGCTACACCTTC.

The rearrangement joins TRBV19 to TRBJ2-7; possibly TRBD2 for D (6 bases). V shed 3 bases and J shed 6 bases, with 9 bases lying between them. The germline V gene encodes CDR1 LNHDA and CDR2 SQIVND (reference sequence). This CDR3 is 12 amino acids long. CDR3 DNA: TGTGCCAGTAGTATCGGGGGTCTCGAGCAGTACTTC. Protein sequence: CASSIGGLEQYF. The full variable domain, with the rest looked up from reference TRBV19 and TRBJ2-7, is DGGITQSPKYLFRKEGQNVTLSCEQNLNHDAMYWYRQDPGQGLRLIYYSQIVNDFQKGDIAEGYSVSREKKESFPLTVTSAQKNPTAFYLCASSIGGLEQYFGPGTRLTVT.

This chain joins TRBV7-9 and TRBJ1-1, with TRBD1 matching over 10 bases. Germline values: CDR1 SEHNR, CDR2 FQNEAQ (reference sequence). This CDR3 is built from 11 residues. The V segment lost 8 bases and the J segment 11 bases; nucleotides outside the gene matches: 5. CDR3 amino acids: CASGTGVFAFF. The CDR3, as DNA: TGTGCCAGCGGGACAGGGGTTTTCGCTTTCTTT. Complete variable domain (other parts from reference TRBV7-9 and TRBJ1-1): DTGVSQNPRHKITKRGQNVTFRCDPISEHNRLYWYRQTLGQGPEFLTYFQNEAQLEKSRLLSDRFSAERPKGSFSTLEIQRTEQGDSAMYLCASGTGVFAFFGQGTRLTVV.

CDR3 sequence (DNA): TGTGCCAGTAGTATGGGGGGGCCGGTCGATGGCTACACCTTC. This sequence encodes CASSMGGPVDGYTF. J is TRBJ1-2 and V is TRBV19; D may be TRBD1 (6 bases). Trimming stripped 3 bases from V and 6 bases from J, with 14 bases between. The CDR3 has 14 amino acids. Germline V gene lookup returns CDR1 LNHDA and CDR2 SQIVND (reference sequence).

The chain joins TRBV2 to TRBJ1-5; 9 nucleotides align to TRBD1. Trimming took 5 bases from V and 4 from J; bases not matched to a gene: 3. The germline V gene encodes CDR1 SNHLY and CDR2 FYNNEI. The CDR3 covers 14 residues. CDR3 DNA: TGTGCCAGCAGTAGGGACAGGGCTAATCAGCCCCAGCATTTT. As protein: CASSRDRANQPQHF. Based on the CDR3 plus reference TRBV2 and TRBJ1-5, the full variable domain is EPEVTQTPSHQVTQMGQEVILRCVPISNHLYFYWYRQILGQKVEFLVSFYNNEISEKSEIFDDQFSVERPDGSNFTLKIRSTKLEDSAMYFCASSRDRANQPQHFGDGTRLSIL.

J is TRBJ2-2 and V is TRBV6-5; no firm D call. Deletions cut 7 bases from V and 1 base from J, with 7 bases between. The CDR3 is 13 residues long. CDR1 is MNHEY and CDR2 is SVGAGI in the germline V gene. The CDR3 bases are TGTGCCAGCATGACACGGAACACCGGGGAGCTGTTTTTT. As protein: CASMTRNTGELFF.

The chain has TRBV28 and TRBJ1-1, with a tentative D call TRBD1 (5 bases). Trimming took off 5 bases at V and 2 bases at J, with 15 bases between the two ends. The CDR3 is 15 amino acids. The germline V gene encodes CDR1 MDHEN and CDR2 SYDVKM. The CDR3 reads CASSPEQEFNTEAFF. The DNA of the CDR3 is TGTGCCAGCAGTCCAGAACAGGAGTTTAACACTGAAGCTTTCTTT.